One sample yielded the 32 T cell receptor beta chains listed below, sequenced in a study of PD-1 blockade in classical Hodgkin lymphoma. Sequenced by immunoSEQ multiplex PCR; TCRdb stores in-frame clones only, minus some. Among just over 60,000 clones, 88% were seen once, and the ten largest hold around 12%. Every patient relapsed after autologous stem cell transplantation, and brentuximab vedotin exposure varied. The sequencing used peripheral blood mononuclear cells (PBMCs), collected at baseline. These receptors all stem from a human donor with classical Hodgkin lymphoma.

This clone is termed large. The rearrangement links TRBV5-6 to TRBJ1-1; D is possibly TRBD1 (5 bases). V dropped 5 bases and J dropped 4 bases, with 15 bases sitting between them. In germline, CDR1 is SGHDT, CDR2 YYEEEE. CDR3 size: 14 residues. The CDR3 DNA sequence: TGTGCCAGCAGTCGAGTAACCGGGGCCACTGAAGCTTTCTTT. This translates into CASSRVTGATEAFF.

J is TRBJ1-1 and V is TRBV14; D not certain. Germline values: CDR1 SGHDN, CDR2 FVKESK. The CDR3 spans 13 residues. With 0 bases removed from V and 7 bases from J, the gap between germline ends came to 9 bases. The DNA of the CDR3 is TGTGCCAGCAGCCAAGACCGCCGCCGTGAAGCTTTCTTT. Protein product: CASSQDRRREAFF.

This sequence joins TRBV7-2 and TRBJ2-7; no firm D call. V was cut by 1 base and J by 1 base, with 11 bases left in between. The CDR3 length is 15 residues. In germline, CDR1 is SGHTA, CDR2 FQGNSA. The CDR3 is CASSLVAAGSYEQYF. Written as DNA, the CDR3 is TGTGCCAGCAGCTTAGTCGCGGCAGGTTCCTACGAGCAGTACTTC.

This sequence joins TRBV7-3 and TRBJ2-7; D remains ambiguous. The CDR3 totals 13 residues. V shed 6 bases and J shed 7 bases, with 16 bases lying between them. Germline CDR1 and CDR2: SGHTA and FQGTGA. Here the CDR3 reads CASSSGPLGEQYF. CDR3 coding DNA: TGTGCCAGCAGTTCCGGCCCCTTAGGGGAGCAGTACTTC.

The CDR3 DNA reads TGTGCCAGCAGTTACTCGATACTAGCGGTCCCGTATACGCAGTATTTT. Protein product: CASSYSILAVPYTQYF. The J gene is TRBJ2-3, the V gene TRBV6-6; 8 bases are a match to TRBD2. The germline V gene encodes CDR1 MNHNY and CDR2 SVGAGI (reference sequence). V gave up 0 bases and J gave up 7 bases; unmatched junction bases: 9. This CDR3 region has 16 residues.

The chain combines TRBV30 with TRBJ1-1; weak D call: TRBD1 (5 bases). The CDR3 sequence is 13 residues long. CDR1 and CDR2 (germline): GTSNPN, SVGIG (reference sequence). V gave up 3 bases and J gave up 5 bases, with 13 bases separating them. CDR3 nucleotides: TGTGCCTGGAGGGAAACGGGGGGAACTGAAGCTTTCTTT. Translation: CAWRETGGTEAFF.

The CDR3 region is CASSIVRGSNQPQHF. As DNA, the CDR3 is TGTGCCAGTAGTATAGTAAGGGGCAGTAATCAGCCCCAGCATTTT. V gene TRBV19 combines with J gene TRBJ1-5; maybe TRBD1 (5 bases). The V end was cut by 1 base, the J end by 4 bases, with 11 bases between. This CDR3 comprises 15 residues. Germline assignment: CDR1 LNHDA and CDR2 SQIVND (reference sequence).

This clone was observed a handful of times. The chain links TRBV30 to TRBJ1-4; no definite D call. V lost 0 bases to trimming and J lost 7 bases, with 6 bases between them. The CDR3 is 12 residues long. Germline CDR1 GTSNPN, CDR2 SVGIG (reference sequence). CDR3 nucleotide sequence: TGTGCCTGGAGTGTGGGCAGTGAAAAACTGTTTTTT. Amino acid sequence: CAWSVGSEKLFF.

This rearrangement joins TRBV30 to TRBJ1-6, with 9 bases lining up with TRBD1. This CDR3 is built from 15 residues. Trimming at V came to 0 bases and at J to 5 bases, leaving 2 bases not matched to a gene. Germline assignment: CDR1 GTSNPN and CDR2 SVGIG (reference sequence). CDR3 sequence: CAWSVRDRDNSPLHF. CDR3 DNA: TGTGCCTGGAGTGTACGGGACAGGGATAATTCACCCCTCCACTTT.

The rearrangement joins TRBV6-5 to TRBJ2-7; 8 nucleotides match TRBD2. This CDR3 region has 15 residues. V shed 2 bases and J 4 bases; nucleotides not matched to a gene: 7. CDR1 is MNHEY and CDR2 is SVGAGI in the germline V gene. The CDR3 DNA sequence: TGTGCCAGCAGTTACGCCCAGCGGGGGAGGTACGAGCAGTACTTC. Its protein product is CASSYAQRGRYEQYF.

The chain joins TRBV30 to TRBJ2-3, with 9 bases matching TRBD2. This CDR3 contains 15 residues. Trimming cost V 4 bases and J 6 bases; bases outside gene matches: 11. CDR1 and CDR2 from the germline V gene are GTSNPN and SVGIG (reference sequence). CDR3 coding DNA: TGTGCCTGGACTCATAGGGCGGGGGGGCCCGATACGCAGTATTTT. Amino acid sequence: CAWTHRAGGPDTQYF.

This clone came up once. The chain links TRBV15 to TRBJ2-7; no definite D call. Germline-derived CDR1 and CDR2 are LNHNV and YYDKDF (reference sequence). This CDR3 region has 15 residues. The V end lost 3 bases, the J end lost 2 bases, and 14 bases lay between the germline ends. The CDR3 here is CATSSYSGVPYEQYF. CDR3 sequence (DNA): TGTGCCACCAGCAGCTACTCCGGTGTCCCCTACGAGCAGTACTTC.

The chain has TRBV2 and TRBJ2-5, with 12 bases fitting TRBD2. This CDR3 has 16 residues. The germline CDR1 and CDR2 sequences are SNHLY and FYNNEI. J gave up 1 base and V 2 bases, and 2 bases lay outside the gene matches. Written as DNA, the CDR3 is TGTGCCAGCAGTGAAACTAGCGGGGGGTTCCAAGAGACCCAGTACTTC. Translation gives CASSETSGGFQETQYF.

The genes are TRBV25-1 and TRBJ2-3; no clear D gene. V was shortened by 3 bases and J by 1 base, with 11 bases between the two germline ends. CDR3 length equals 15 residues. Germline assignment: CDR1 MGHDK and CDR2 SYGVNS. CDR3 bases: TGTGCCAGCAGTGACCCCCCGCAGGGCACAGATACGCAGTATTTT. It yields the protein CASSDPPQGTDTQYF. Filled out from reference TRBV25-1 and TRBJ2-3, the complete variable domain reads EADIYQTPRYLVIGTGKKITLECSQTMGHDKMYWYQQDPGMELHLIHYSYGVNSTEKGDLSSESTVSRIRTEHFPLTLESARPSHTSQYLCASSDPPQGTDTQYFGPGTRLTVL.

The chain has TRBV9 and TRBJ2-3, with a possible D match to TRBD1 (6 bases). Germline V lookup: CDR1 SGDLS, CDR2 YYNGEE. This CDR3 region has 15 residues. Trimming removed 4 bases at V and 0 bases at J, with 12 bases between. The CDR3 DNA sequence: TGTGCCAGCAGCCCAATGGGGGCGAGCACAGATACGCAGTATTTT. The encoded protein is CASSPMGASTDTQYF.

This sequence joins TRBV6-6 and TRBJ1-1; TRBD1 aligns across 9 bases. The CDR3 has 16 residues. Germline trimming cut 0 bases from V and 1 base from J; bases unmatched to any gene: 3. Germline V gene lookup returns CDR1 MNHNY and CDR2 SVGAGI (reference sequence). Here the CDR3 DNA reads TGTGCCAGCAGTTACTCGACAGGGGGATCGAACACTGAAGCTTTCTTT. This gives the protein CASSYSTGGSNTEAFF.

The chain links TRBV10-2 to TRBJ2-1; D possibly corresponds to TRBD1 (6 bases). V was cut by 0 bases and J by 9 bases, with 15 bases left in between. Germline V gene sequence: CDR1 WSHSY, CDR2 SAAADI. The CDR3 consists of 15 residues. CDR3 sequence: CASSESVQGSTEQFF. The CDR3 DNA reads TGCGCCAGCAGTGAGTCGGTCCAGGGGTCGACTGAGCAGTTCTTC.

The chain uses TRBV7-8 and TRBJ2-7, with D tentatively TRBD1 (6 bases). The V end lost 5 bases, the J end lost 7 bases, and 24 bases lay between the germline ends. The germline V gene encodes CDR1 SGHVS and CDR2 FQNEAQ. The CDR3 is made up of 16 amino acids. The CDR3, as DNA: TGTGCCAGCAGCCGCGGCCGGTCAGGGGCAAGGGGGGAGCAGTACTTC. Its protein is CASSRGRSGARGEQYF.

The chain employs TRBV30 and TRBJ2-3, with TRBD2 matching over 8 bases. Germline values: CDR1 GTSNPN, CDR2 SVGIG (reference sequence). After removal of 8 bases from V and 2 bases from J, the junction contained 9 bases not matched to a gene. The CDR3 length is 14 residues. The CDR3 DNA is TGTGCCCGCGGATACGGGGGGGTCACAGATACGCAGTATTTT. Encoded protein: CARGYGGVTDTQYF.

V usage is TRBV5-1 and J usage is TRBJ2-7; perhaps TRBD2 as D (5 bases). V dropped 0 bases and J dropped 3 bases, with 7 bases sitting between them. The germline gives CDR1 SGHRS, CDR2 YFSETQ. The CDR3 sequence is 13 residues long. CDR3 region: CASSLAGVYEQYF. The DNA of the CDR3 is TGCGCCAGCAGCTTGGCCGGGGTCTACGAGCAGTACTTC. The full variable domain, in which reference TRBV5-1 and TRBJ2-7 provide the parts outside the CDR3, is KAGVTQTPRYLIKTRGQQVTLSCSPISGHRSVSWYQQTPGQGLQFLFEYFSETQRNKGNFPGRFSGRQFSNSRSEMNVSTLELGDSALYLCASSLAGVYEQYFGPGTRLTVT.

This chain joins TRBV19 and TRBJ2-3, with unresolved D. CDR1 is LNHDA and CDR2 is SQIVND in the germline V gene (reference sequence). CDR3 length: 15 residues. V shed 1 base and J shed 6 bases, with 14 bases lying between them. The CDR3 coding sequence is TGTGCCAGTAGTATAGGGGTTAAAAGCTTGGATACGCAGTATTTT. Its translation: CASSIGVKSLDTQYF.

This clone has a single count. The CDR3 is CASSIQKTGGDMETQYF. The CDR3 DNA reads TGTGCCAGTAGTATTCAAAAGACAGGGGGCGACATGGAGACCCAGTACTTC. This rearrangement joins TRBV19 to TRBJ2-5, with 10 bases fitting TRBD1. The CDR3 totals 17 residues. With V trimmed by 3 bases and J by 5 bases, 12 bases remained unmatched. Germline V gene lookup returns CDR1 LNHDA and CDR2 SQIVND (reference sequence).

This chain links TRBV7-2 with TRBJ2-7; TRBD1 might be the D (6 bases). CDR1 is SGHTA, CDR2 FQGNSA, per germline. The V end lost 0 bases, the J end lost 7 bases, and 16 bases lay between the germline ends. The CDR3 covers 15 residues. CDR3 sequence reads: CASSLALMGAEEQYF. DNA for the CDR3: TGTGCCAGCAGCTTAGCGCTAATGGGGGCTGAGGAGCAGTACTTC.

The chain combines TRBV29-1 with TRBJ1-1; 7 bases agree with TRBD1. The CDR3 sequence is 14 residues long. Trimming took 6 bases from V and 3 from J; bases not matched to a gene: 10. CDR1 and CDR2 (germline): SQVTM, ANQGSEA. The CDR3 here is CSVKVRGPDTEAFF. DNA for the CDR3: TGCAGCGTGAAGGTGAGGGGGCCGGACACTGAAGCTTTCTTT.

The genes are TRBV27 and TRBJ1-1; 11 nucleotides agree with TRBD1. Per the germline V gene, CDR1 is MNHEY and CDR2 is SMNVEV (reference sequence). V lost 4 bases to trimming and J lost 0 bases; unmatched junction nucleotides: 10. The CDR3 is made up of 18 amino acids. The CDR3 DNA reads as TGTGCCAGCAGTTCCCCTACCGGGACAGGGGGGATGAACACTGAAGCTTTCTTT. This encodes CASSSPTGTGGMNTEAFF.

This sequence joins TRBV30 and TRBJ1-2, with 7 nucleotides matching TRBD1. This CDR3 spans 11 amino acids. The germline gives CDR1 GTSNPN, CDR2 SVGIG (reference sequence). V lost 3 bases, J lost 9 bases, and 4 bases stayed unmatched. The CDR3 DNA reads TGTGCCTGGAGCCCGGGACAGAGCTACACCTTC. This translates into CAWSPGQSYTF.

The rearrangement uses TRBV18 and TRBJ2-2; D unclear. The ends were cut back, 2 bases at V and 4 bases at J, with 8 bases in the middle. Germline V gene sequence: CDR1 KGHSH, CDR2 LQKENI. The length of the CDR3 is 14 residues. For the CDR3, the DNA is TGTGCCAGCTCACCAGCCTGGGCCACCGGGGAGCTGTTTTTT. Translation: CASSPAWATGELFF.

This clone was detected only a few times. The rearrangement joins TRBV7-2 to TRBJ1-6, with TRBD1 as a possible D gene (6 bases). This CDR3 region has 13 residues. Trimming cost V 5 bases and J 8 bases, with 10 bases left between them. Germline assignment: CDR1 SGHTA and CDR2 FQGNSA. CDR3 bases: TGTGCCAGCAGCCCGACAGGCCATTCACCCCTCCACTTT. This gives the protein CASSPTGHSPLHF.

CDR3 nucleotides: TGTGCCAGCAGCTTACGATCCGGACGGGTTAATGAAAAACTGTTTTTT. Protein product: CASSLRSGRVNEKLFF. The chain joins TRBV7-2 to TRBJ1-4, with D uncertain. V shed 2 bases and J shed 4 bases, with 14 bases lying between them. Germline CDR1 reads SGHTA; CDR2 reads FQGNSA. The CDR3 consists of 16 residues. Complete variable domain (other parts from reference TRBV7-2 and TRBJ1-4): GAGVSQSPSNKVTEKGKDVELRCDPISGHTALYWYRQSLGQGLEFLIYFQGNSAPDKSGLPSDRFSAERTGGSVSTLTIQRTQQEDSAVYLCASSLRSGRVNEKLFFGSGTQLSVL.

This sequence joins TRBV27 and TRBJ2-2; tentatively, D is TRBD2 (5 bases). The CDR3 consists of 14 residues. In germline, CDR1 is MNHEY, CDR2 SMNVEV (reference sequence). V was shortened by 7 bases and J by 2 bases, with 11 bases between the two germline ends. For the CDR3, the DNA is TGTGCCAGCATGTCGGGAACCAACACCGGGGAGCTGTTTTTT. Translation gives CASMSGTNTGELFF.

This clone showed up just once. The chain links TRBV2 to TRBJ2-2, with D maybe TRBD2 (6 bases). Germline values: CDR1 SNHLY, CDR2 FYNNEI. There are 15 residues in the CDR3. The V end was cut by 6 bases, the J end by 5 bases, with 16 bases between. The DNA for the CDR3 is TGTGCCAGCAGCGTCCGGGGGACCGGGACCGGGGAGCTGTTTTTT. This gives the protein CASSVRGTGTGELFF.

V gene TRBV15 combines with J gene TRBJ2-1; 7 bases map to TRBD1. Germline CDR1 reads LNHNV; CDR2 reads YYDKDF (reference sequence). After removal of 1 base from V and 5 bases from J, the junction contained 8 bases not matched to a gene. The CDR3 spans 16 residues. Written as DNA, the CDR3 is TGTGCCACCAGCAGAGGGACAGGACCACCGAACAATGAGCAGTTCTTC. Translating it yields CATSRGTGPPNNEQFF.